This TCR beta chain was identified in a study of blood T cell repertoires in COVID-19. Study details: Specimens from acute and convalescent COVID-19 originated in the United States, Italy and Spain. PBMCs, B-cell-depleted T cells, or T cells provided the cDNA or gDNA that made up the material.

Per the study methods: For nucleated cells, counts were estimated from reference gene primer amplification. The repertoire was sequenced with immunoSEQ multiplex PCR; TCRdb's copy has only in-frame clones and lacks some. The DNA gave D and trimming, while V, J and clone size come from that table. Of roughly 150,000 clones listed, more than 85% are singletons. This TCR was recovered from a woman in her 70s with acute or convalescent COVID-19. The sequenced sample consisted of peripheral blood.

CDR3 nucleotides: TGTGCCAGCAGCTTAGGAGGGACTAGCGGGGGGAATGAGCAGTTCTTC. This sequence encodes CASSLGGTSGGNEQFF. V is TRBV7-2 and J is TRBJ2-1; 15 positions agree with TRBD2. The V gene end was trimmed by 1 base and the J gene end by 7 bases; junction bases not matched to a gene: 2. Germline V gene lookup returns CDR1 SGHTA and CDR2 FQGNSA. The CDR3 extends over 16 amino acids.